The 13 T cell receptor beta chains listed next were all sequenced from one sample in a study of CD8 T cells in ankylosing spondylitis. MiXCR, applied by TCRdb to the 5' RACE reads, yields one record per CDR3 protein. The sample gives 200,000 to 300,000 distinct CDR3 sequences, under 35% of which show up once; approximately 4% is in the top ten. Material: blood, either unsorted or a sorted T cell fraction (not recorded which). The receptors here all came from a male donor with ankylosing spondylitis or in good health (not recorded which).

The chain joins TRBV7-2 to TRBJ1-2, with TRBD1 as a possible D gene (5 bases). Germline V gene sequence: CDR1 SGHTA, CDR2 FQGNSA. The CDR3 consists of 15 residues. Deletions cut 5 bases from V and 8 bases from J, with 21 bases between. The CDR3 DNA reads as TGTGCCAGCAGCGTCAATTCCGGGGCCAGTGACGGCTACACCTTC. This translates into CASSVNSGASDGYTF.

CDR3 DNA sequence: TGTGCCAGCTCACGTGGGGGCTGGTACGAGCAGTACTTC. Its protein product is CASSRGGWYEQYF. The J gene is TRBJ2-7, the V gene TRBV18, with a possible D match to TRBD1 (6 bases). Germline CDR1 and CDR2: KGHSH and LQKENI. V lost 4 bases to trimming and J lost 4 bases, with 11 bases between them. The CDR3 sequence is 13 residues long.

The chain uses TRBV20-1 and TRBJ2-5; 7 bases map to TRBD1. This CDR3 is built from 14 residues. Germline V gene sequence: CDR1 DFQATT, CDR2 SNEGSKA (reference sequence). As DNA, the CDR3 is TGCAGCGCCTGGATGGACAGGACCGAAGAGACCCAGTACTTC. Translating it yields CSAWMDRTEETQYF.

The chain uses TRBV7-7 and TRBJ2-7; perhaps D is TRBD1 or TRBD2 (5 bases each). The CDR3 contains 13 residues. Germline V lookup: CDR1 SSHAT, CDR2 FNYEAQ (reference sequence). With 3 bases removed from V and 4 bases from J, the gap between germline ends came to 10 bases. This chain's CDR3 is CASSLDEGYEQYF. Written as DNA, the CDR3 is TGTGCCAGCAGCTTGGACGAGGGGTACGAGCAGTACTTC.

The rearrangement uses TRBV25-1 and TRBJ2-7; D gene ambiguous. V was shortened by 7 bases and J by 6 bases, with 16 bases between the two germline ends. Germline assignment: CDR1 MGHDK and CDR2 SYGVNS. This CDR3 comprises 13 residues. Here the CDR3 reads CASTDGMQAEQYF. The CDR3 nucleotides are TGTGCCAGCACGGATGGAATGCAGGCCGAGCAGTACTTC.

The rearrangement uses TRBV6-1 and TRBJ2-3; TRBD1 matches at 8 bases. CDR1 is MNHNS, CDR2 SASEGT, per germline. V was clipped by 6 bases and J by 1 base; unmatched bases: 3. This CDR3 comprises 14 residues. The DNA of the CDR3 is TGTGCCAGCAGCGAACAGGGGGGCACAGATACGCAGTATTTT. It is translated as CASSEQGGTDTQYF.

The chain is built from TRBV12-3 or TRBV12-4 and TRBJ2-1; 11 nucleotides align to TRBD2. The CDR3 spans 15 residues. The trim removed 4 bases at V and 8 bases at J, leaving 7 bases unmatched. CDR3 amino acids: CASSSGLAVIHEQFF. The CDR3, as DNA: TGTGCCAGCAGTTCGGGACTAGCGGTAATCCATGAGCAGTTCTTC.

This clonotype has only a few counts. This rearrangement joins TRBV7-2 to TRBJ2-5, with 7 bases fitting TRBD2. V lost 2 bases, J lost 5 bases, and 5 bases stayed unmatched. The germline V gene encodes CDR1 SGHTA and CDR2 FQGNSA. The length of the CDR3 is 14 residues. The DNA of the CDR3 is TGTGCCAGCAGCTTAATGGTGCGGGGGGAGACCCAGTACTTC. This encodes CASSLMVRGETQYF.

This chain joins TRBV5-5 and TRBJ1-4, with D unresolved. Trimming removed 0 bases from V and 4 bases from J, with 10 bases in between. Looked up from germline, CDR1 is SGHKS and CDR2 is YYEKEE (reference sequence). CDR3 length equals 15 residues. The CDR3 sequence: CASSLEGRSNEKLFF. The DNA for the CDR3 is TGTGCCAGCAGCTTGGAGGGCAGAAGTAATGAAAAACTGTTTTTT.

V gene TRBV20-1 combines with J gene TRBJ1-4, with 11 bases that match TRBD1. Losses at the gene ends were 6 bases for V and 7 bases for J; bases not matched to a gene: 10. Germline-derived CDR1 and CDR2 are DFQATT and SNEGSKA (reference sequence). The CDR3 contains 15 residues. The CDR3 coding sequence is TGCAGTGCCTCATCCTCCGGGACAGGGGGTGAAAAACTGTTTTTT. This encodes CSASSSGTGGEKLFF.

The CDR3 DNA sequence: TGCAGTGCCCCAATACAGGGAGCGGCCCAGTACTTC. It is translated as CSAPIQGAAQYF. The J gene is TRBJ2-5, the V gene TRBV20-1; TRBD1 might be the D (6 bases). The CDR3 has 12 amino acids. V lost 6 bases and J 9 bases, leaving 17 bases between the germline ends. Per germline, CDR1 DFQATT and CDR2 SNEGSKA (reference sequence).

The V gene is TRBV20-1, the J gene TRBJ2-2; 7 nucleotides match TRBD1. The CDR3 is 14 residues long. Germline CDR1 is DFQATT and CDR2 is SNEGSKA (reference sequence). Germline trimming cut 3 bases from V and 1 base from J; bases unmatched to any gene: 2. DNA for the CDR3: TGCAGTGCTAGTCCAGGGGGGAACACCGGGGAGCTGTTTTTT. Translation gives CSASPGGNTGELFF.

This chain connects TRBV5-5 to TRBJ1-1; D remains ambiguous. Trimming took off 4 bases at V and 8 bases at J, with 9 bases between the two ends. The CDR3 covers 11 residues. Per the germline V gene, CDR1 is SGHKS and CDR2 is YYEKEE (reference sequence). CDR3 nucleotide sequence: TGTGCCAGCAGCCCGGAAGGGGAAGCTTTCTTT. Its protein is CASSPEGEAFF.